This T cell receptor (beta chain) comes out of a study of blood T cell repertoires in COVID-19. Per the authors' pipeline: Reference gene primer amplification yielded estimated nucleated cell counts. Assay used: immunoSEQ multiplex PCR; TCRdb lists only in-frame clones, some missing. The V and J calls and clone size are taken from that table; D and trimming were inferred from the DNA. The sample has 250,000 or so clones, roughly 88% seen once. The material sequenced was PBMCs or T cells enriched from blood (not recorded which). This sequence was found in a woman between 35 and 50 years old who had been exposed to COVID-19.

CDR3 residues: CASSPGTDTQYF. CDR3 nucleotides: TGTGCCAGCAGCCCAGGGACAGATACGCAGTATTTT. The chain links TRBV7-9 to TRBJ2-3; tentative D call: TRBD1 (5 bases). The ends were cut back, 5 bases at V and 3 bases at J, with 6 bases in the middle. CDR3 length: 12 residues. Looked up from germline, CDR1 is SEHNR and CDR2 is FQNEAQ (reference sequence).